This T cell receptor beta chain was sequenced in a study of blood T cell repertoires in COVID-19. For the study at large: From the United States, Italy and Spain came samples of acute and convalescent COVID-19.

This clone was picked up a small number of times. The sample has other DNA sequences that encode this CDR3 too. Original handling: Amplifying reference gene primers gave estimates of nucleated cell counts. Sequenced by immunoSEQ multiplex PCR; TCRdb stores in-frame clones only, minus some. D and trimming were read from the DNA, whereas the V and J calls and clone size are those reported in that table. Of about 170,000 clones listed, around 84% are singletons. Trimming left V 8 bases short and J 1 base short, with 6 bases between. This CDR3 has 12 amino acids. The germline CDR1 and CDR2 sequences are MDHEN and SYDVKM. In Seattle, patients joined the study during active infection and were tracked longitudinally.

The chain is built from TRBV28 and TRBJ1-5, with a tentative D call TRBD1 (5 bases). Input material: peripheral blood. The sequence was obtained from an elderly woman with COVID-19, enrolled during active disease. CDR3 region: CASGGSNQPQHF. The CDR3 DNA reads TGTGCCAGCGGGGGGAGCAATCAGCCCCAGCATTTT.